One and the same sample provided the 7 T cell receptor beta chains below, sequenced in a study of blood T cell repertoires in COVID-19. TCRdb keeps only in-frame clones here, not all; method: immunoSEQ multiplex PCR. This sample has about 100,000 clones; almost 80% occur once, and the top ten carry roughly a third. Sequencing used peripheral blood. Receptors were obtained from a man aged 65 to 85 with active or convalescent COVID-19.

This rearrangement joins TRBV30 to TRBJ1-2; D remains unclear. The V gene's germline CDR1 is GTSNPN and CDR2 SVGIG (reference sequence). The CDR3 runs 16 residues. V shed 7 bases and J shed 6 bases, with 27 bases lying between them. CDR3 nucleotide sequence: TGTGCCTCTCACCCAAGAGACCGAAGAGGGATCCATGGCTACACCTTC. Translating gives CASHPRDRRGIHGYTF.

The gene calls are TRBV6-5 and TRBJ1-2; no definite D call. Deletions cut 5 bases from V and 2 bases from J, with 12 bases between. Germline CDR1 and CDR2: MNHEY and SVGAGI. This CDR3 has 14 amino acids. In DNA, the CDR3 is TGTGCCAGCAGTCCCAGTGATTTGAACTATGGCTACACCTTC. Its protein product is CASSPSDLNYGYTF.

The CDR3 DNA reads TGTGCCAGCAGCCTCCGGGGCTCCTACGAGCAGTACTTC. Its translation: CASSLRGSYEQYF. The V call is TRBV7-8, the J call TRBJ2-7, with D maybe TRBD2 (5 bases). Germline CDR1 and CDR2: SGHVS and FQNEAQ. The V gene lost 5 bases and the J gene lost 0 bases, with 8 bases spanning the gap. The CDR3 contains 13 residues.

This chain connects TRBV29-1 to TRBJ2-3, with D tentatively TRBD2 (6 bases). The CDR3 has 13 residues. The ends were cut back, 5 bases at V and 0 bases at J, with 9 bases in the middle. Germline assignment: CDR1 SQVTM and CDR2 ANQGSEA. The CDR3 region has the DNA TGCAGCGTTACCGGGACTAGCACAGATACGCAGTATTTT. Translation gives CSVTGTSTDTQYF.

The gene calls are TRBV19 and TRBJ2-6, with 7 positions matching TRBD2. V trimming: 7 bases; J trimming: 2 bases; junction bases outside the gene matches: 20. CDR1 is LNHDA, CDR2 SQIVND, per germline (reference sequence). This CDR3 is built from 20 residues. The CDR3 coding sequence is TGTGCCAGTACCCTACTCCGGACTAGTCCCCTGCTCGCTGGGGCCAACGTCCTGACTTTC. Translated, it gives CASTLLRTSPLLAGANVLTF.

The chain recombines TRBV24-1 with TRBJ1-2, with 7 nucleotides matching TRBD1. The CDR3 loop spans 14 amino acids. CDR1 is KGHDR, CDR2 SFDVKD, per germline. The ends lost 4 bases at V and 4 bases at J; junction bases unmatched: 5. CDR3 coding DNA: TGTGCCACCAGTGACACCGGGACAGTCTATGGCTACACCTTC. It specifies CATSDTGTVYGYTF.

The rearrangement joins TRBV28 to TRBJ2-1, with 9 positions matching TRBD2. The trim removed 5 bases at V and 2 bases at J, leaving 1 base unmatched. This CDR3 is 14 amino acids long. Per germline, CDR1 MDHEN and CDR2 SYDVKM. CDR3 sequence reads: CASSQRGAYNEQFF. DNA of the CDR3: TGTGCCAGCAGTCAGCGGGGGGCCTACAATGAGCAGTTCTTC. Using reference TRBV28 and TRBJ2-1 for the parts outside the CDR3, the full variable domain is DVKVTQSSRYLVKRTGEKVFLECVQDMDHENMFWYRQDPGLGLRLIYFSYDVKMKEKGDIPEGYSVSREKKERFSLILESASTNQTSMYLCASSQRGAYNEQFFGPGTRLTVL.